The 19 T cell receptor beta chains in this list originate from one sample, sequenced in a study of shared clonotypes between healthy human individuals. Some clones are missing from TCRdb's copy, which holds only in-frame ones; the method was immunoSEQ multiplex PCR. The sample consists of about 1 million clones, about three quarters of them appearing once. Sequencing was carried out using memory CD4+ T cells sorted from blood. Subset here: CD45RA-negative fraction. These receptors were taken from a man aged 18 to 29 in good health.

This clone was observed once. The CDR3 DNA sequence: TGTGCCAGCAGCCTAGGGACGGAGGGTTCACCCCTCCACTTT. Translating it yields CASSLGTEGSPLHF. This chain uses TRBV11-2 with TRBJ1-6, with a weak D call TRBD1 (5 bases). The CDR3 covers 14 residues. Germline V gives CDR1 SGHAT, CDR2 FQNNGV. The V gene lost 5 bases and the J gene lost 9 bases, with 14 bases spanning the gap.

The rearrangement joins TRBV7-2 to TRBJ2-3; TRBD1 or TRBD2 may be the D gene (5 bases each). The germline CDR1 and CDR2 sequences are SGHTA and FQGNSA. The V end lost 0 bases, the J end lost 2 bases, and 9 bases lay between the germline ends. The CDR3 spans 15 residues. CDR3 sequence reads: CASSLAGPATDTQYF. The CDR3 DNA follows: TGTGCCAGCAGCTTAGCGGGACCAGCCACAGATACGCAGTATTTT.

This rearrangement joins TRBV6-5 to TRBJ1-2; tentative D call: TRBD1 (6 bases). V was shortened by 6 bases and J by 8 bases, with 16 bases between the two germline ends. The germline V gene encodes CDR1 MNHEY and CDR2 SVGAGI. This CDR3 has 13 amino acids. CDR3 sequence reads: CASSPDRDIGYTF. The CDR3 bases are TGTGCCAGCAGCCCAGACCGGGACATCGGCTACACCTTC.

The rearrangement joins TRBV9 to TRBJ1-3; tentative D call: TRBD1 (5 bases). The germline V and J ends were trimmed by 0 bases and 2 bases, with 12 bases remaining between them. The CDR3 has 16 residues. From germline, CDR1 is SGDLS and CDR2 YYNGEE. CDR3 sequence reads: CASSVAAGVTGNTIYF. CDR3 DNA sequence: TGTGCCAGCAGCGTAGCTGCGGGGGTCACTGGAAACACCATATATTTT. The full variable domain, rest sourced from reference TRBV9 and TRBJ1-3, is DSGVTQTPKHLITATGQRVTLRCSPRSGDLSVYWYQQSLDQGLQFLIQYYNGEERAKGNILERFSAQQFPDLHSELNLSSLELGDSALYFCASSVAAGVTGNTIYFGEGSWLTVV.

The CDR3: CASSTQGGITEAFF. The CDR3 nucleotides are TGTGCCAGCAGCACACAGGGGGGAATCACTGAAGCTTTCTTT. The gene calls are TRBV28 and TRBJ1-1; 8 nucleotides agree with TRBD1. CDR1 and CDR2 from the germline V gene are MDHEN and SYDVKM. The trim removed 6 bases at V and 4 bases at J, leaving 7 bases unmatched. The CDR3 has 14 residues.

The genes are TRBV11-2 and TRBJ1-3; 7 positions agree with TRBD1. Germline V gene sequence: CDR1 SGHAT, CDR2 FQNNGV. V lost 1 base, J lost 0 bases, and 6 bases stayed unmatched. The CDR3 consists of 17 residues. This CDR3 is CASSLAGTASSGNTIYF. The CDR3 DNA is TGTGCCAGCAGCTTAGCGGGGACAGCGAGCTCTGGAAACACCATATATTTT.

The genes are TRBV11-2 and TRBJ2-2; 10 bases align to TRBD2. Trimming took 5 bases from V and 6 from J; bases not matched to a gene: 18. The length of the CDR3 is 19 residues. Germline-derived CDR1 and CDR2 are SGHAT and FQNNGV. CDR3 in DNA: TGTGCCAGCAGCAAAGGCTACGTAGCGGGAGGTAGTCTGTCCGGGGAGCTGTTTTTT. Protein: CASSKGYVAGGSLSGELFF.

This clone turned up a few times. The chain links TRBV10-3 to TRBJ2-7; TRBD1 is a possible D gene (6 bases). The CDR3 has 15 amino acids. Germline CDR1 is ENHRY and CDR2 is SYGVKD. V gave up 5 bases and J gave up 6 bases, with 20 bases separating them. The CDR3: CAISTSPQTGGEQYF. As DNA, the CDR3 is TGTGCCATCAGTACCTCTCCCCAGACAGGCGGCGAGCAGTACTTC.

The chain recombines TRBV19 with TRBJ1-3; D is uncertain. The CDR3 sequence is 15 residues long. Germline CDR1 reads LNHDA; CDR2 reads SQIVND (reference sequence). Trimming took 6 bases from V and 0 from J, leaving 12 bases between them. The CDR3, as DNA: TGTGCCAGTAGACCCTCAGGATTCTCTGGAAACACCATATATTTT. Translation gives CASRPSGFSGNTIYF. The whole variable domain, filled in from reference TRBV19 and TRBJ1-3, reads DGGITQSPKYLFRKEGQNVTLSCEQNLNHDAMYWYRQDPGQGLRLIYYSQIVNDFQKGDIAEGYSVSREKKESFPLTVTSAQKNPTAFYLCASRPSGFSGNTIYFGEGSWLTVV.

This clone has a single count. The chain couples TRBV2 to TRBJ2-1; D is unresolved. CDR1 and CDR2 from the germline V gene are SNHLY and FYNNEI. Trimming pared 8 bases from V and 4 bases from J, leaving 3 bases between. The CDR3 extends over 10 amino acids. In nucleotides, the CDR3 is TGTGCCAGCGCGTACAATGAGCAGTTCTTC. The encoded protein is CASAYNEQFF. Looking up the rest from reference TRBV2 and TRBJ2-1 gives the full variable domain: EPEVTQTPSHQVTQMGQEVILRCVPISNHLYFYWYRQILGQKVEFLVSFYNNEISEKSEIFDDQFSVERPDGSNFTLKIRSTKLEDSAMYFCASAYNEQFFGPGTRLTVL.

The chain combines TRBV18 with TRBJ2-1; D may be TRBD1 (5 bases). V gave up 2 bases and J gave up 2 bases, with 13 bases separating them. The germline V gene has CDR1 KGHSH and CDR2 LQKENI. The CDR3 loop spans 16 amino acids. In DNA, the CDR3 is TGTGCCAGCTCACCATTACAGGACGGTGCCTACAATGAGCAGTTCTTC. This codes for CASSPLQDGAYNEQFF.

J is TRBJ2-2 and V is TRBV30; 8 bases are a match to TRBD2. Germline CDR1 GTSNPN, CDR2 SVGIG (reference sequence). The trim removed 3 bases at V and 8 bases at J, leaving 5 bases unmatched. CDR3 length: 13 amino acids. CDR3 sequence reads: CAWRVAGSGELFF. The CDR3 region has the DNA TGTGCCTGGAGAGTAGCGGGGTCGGGGGAGCTGTTTTTT.

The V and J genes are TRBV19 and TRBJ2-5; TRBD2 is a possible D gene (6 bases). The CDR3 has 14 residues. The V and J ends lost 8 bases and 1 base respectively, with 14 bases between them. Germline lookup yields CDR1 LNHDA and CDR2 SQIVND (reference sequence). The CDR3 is CASGSGGFQETQYF. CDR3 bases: TGTGCCAGTGGCTCTGGGGGGTTCCAAGAGACCCAGTACTTC.

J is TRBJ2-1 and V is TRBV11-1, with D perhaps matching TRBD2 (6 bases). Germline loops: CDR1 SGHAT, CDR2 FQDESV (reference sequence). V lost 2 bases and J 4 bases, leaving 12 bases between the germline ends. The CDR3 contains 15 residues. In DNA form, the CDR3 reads TGTGCCAGCAGCTTACGACTAGGCGAGTACAATGAGCAGTTCTTC. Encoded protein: CASSLRLGEYNEQFF.

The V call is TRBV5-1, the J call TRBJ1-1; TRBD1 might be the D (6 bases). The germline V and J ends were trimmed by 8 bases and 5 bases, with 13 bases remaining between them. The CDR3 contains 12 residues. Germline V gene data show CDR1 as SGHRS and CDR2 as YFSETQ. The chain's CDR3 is CASRQEGTEAFF. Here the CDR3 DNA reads TGCGCCAGTCGACAGGAGGGGACTGAAGCTTTCTTT. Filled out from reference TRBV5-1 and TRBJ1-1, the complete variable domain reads KAGVTQTPRYLIKTRGQQVTLSCSPISGHRSVSWYQQTPGQGLQFLFEYFSETQRNKGNFPGRFSGRQFSNSRSEMNVSTLELGDSALYLCASRQEGTEAFFGQGTRLTVV.

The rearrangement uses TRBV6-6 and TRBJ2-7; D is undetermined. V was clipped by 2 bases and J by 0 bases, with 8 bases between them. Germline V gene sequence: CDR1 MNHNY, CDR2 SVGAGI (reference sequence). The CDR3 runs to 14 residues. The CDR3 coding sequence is TGTGCCAGCAGTTACCCCCCGCGCTCCTACGAGCAGTACTTC. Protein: CASSYPPRSYEQYF.

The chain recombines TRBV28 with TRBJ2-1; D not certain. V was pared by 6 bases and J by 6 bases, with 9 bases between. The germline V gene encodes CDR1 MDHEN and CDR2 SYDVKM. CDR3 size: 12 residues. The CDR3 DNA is TGTGCCAGCAGCCTGGGGTTCAATGAGCAGTTCTTC. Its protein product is CASSLGFNEQFF. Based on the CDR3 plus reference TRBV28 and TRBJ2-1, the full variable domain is DVKVTQSSRYLVKRTGEKVFLECVQDMDHENMFWYRQDPGLGLRLIYFSYDVKMKEKGDIPEGYSVSREKKERFSLILESASTNQTSMYLCASSLGFNEQFFGPGTRLTVL.

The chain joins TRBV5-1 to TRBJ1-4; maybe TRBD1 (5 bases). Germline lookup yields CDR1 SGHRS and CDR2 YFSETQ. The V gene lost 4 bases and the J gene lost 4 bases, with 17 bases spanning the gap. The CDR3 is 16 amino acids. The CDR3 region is CASSATGTALNEKLFF. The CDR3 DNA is TGCGCCAGCAGCGCTACGGGGACCGCTCTTAATGAAAAACTGTTTTTT.

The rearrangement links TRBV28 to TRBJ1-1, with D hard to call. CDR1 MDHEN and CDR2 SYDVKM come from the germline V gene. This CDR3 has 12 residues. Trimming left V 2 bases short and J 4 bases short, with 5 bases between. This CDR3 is CASSLKPTEAFF. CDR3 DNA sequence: TGTGCCAGCAGTTTAAAACCCACTGAAGCTTTCTTT.